This TCR beta chain was sequenced in a study of graft-versus-host responses after intestinal transplantation. Overall study: The transplants performed in recipients were multivisceral, liver-intestinal, or isolated intestinal. Anti-thymocyte globulin served as induction for all recipients, who then took tacrolimus and steroids for two to three years.

Profiling relied on immunoSEQ multiplex PCR, and the TCRdb table lists in-frame clones only, not all of them. The sample lists tens of thousands of clones, 91% occurring once. Study findings and constraints: Detected in recipient marrow were GvH clones, some of which were first observed in ileum or blood.

Comment on this clone: The target antigen is unknown.

Trimming at V came to 3 bases and at J to 4 bases, leaving 10 bases not matched to a gene. CDR1 is SGHTA, CDR2 FQGNSA, per germline. The CDR3 runs 16 residues. The sequence came from a human donor who received an intestinal transplant. The chain recombines TRBV7-2 with TRBJ2-7, with 9 bases identical to TRBD1. Sequenced material: unstimulated CD4+ T cells sorted from spleen or lymph node cells, taken before intestinal transplant. The CDR3 DNA follows: TGTGCCAGCAGCTTCCATTCGGGGACAGGGAGGTACGAGCAGTACTTC. It specifies CASSFHSGTGRYEQYF.